This is a list of T cell receptor beta chains from one sample in a study of T cells in Graves' hyperthyroidism and ophthalmopathy. In TCRdb, the multiplex PCR reads were re-called with MiXCR into one record per CDR3 protein. The sample contains fewer than 400,000 distinct CDR3 sequences, roughly 14% of which appear only once. Sequenced material: blood. The receptors originated from a woman younger than 35 with Graves' hyperthyroidism that later progressed to Graves' ophthalmopathy. Both conserved end residues are trimmed from each CDR3. A D gene is named only where the DNA matches it firmly.

TRBV20-1	TRBD2	SARGSSAGGPRGLETQY
TRBV7-8	TRBD1	ASSFSGQTQEKLF
TRBV7-3	TRBD1	ASSLGQVTDTQY
TRBV6-1	.	ASTWDGYEQY
TRBV28	.	ASSLWLPGPYSPLH
TRBV5-1	.	ASSPKGTDTQY
TRBV7-9	.	ASSPGGQSRRETQY
TRBV7-2	TRBD2	ASSPRTLTSGRLYNEQF
TRBV5-1	.	ASSLERIPYNEQF
TRBV12-3/TRBV12-4	.	ASRLSHDSYEQY
TRBV20-1	TRBD2	SASLGGGRDHEQF
TRBV6-5	.	ASSYSPQTLNTEAF
TRBV7-9	.	ASSALNTGELF
TRBV28	.	ASSFARGTSGNTIY
TRBV4-1	TRBD1	ASSQEATGAYEQY
TRBV11-2	.	ASSLEPHGTQY
TRBV29-1	TRBD2	SVDWTSDSNEQF
TRBV3-1	TRBD2	ASSQDGLAGSTDTQY
TRBV4-1	TRBD2	ASSPRLARGETQY
TRBV6-2/TRBV6-3	.	ASSFTRLGFPSYEQY
TRBV3-1	.	ASSQDRDTQY
TRBV3-1	TRBD2	ASSQEVAGEGNEQF
TRBV6-5	TRBD1	ASSYSGTGSQETQY
TRBV7-9	TRBD1	ASSLPGQGVPNTEAF
TRBV5-1	.	ASSLVSDAARNEQF
TRBV19	.	ASRGTGRETQY
TRBV19	TRBD1	ASSFQTGGWGYT
TRBV3-1	.	ASSQDGTSGNTIY
TRBV11-2	.	ASSFRDTVNEQF
TRBV28	.	ASSPRTGWDSNQPQH
TRBV3-1	.	ASRLSNTRNTEAF
TRBV27	TRBD2	ASSLLAGTSSYNEQF
TRBV29-1	.	SVDVFEGNYGYT